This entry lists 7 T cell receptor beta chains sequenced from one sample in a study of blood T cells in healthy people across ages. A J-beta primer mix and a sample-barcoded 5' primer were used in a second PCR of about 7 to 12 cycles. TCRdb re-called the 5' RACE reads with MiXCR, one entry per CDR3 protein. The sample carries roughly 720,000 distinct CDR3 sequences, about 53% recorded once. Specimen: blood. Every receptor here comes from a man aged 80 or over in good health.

This CDR3 reads CASSNTGSYGYTF. DNA of the CDR3: TGTGCCAGCAGCAATACAGGCTCCTATGGCTACACCTTC. This rearrangement joins TRBV7-2 to TRBJ1-2, with a weak D call TRBD1 (5 bases). The V end was cut by 5 bases, the J end by 4 bases, with 11 bases between. Germline assignment: CDR1 SGHTA and CDR2 FQGNSA. The CDR3 runs to 13 residues.

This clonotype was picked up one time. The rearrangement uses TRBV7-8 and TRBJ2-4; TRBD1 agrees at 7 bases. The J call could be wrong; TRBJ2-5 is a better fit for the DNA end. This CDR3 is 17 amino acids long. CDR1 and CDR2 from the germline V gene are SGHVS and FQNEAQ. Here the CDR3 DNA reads TGTGCCAGCAGCTTAAGGGGGCTCGAGCGGAACCTAGAGACCCAGTACTTC. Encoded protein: CASSLRGLERNLETQYF.

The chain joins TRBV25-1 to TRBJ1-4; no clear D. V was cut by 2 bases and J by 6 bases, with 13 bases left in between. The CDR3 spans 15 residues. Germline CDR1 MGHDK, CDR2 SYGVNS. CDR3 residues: CASSEGRTAHEKLFF. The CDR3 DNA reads TGTGCCAGCAGTGAAGGAAGGACCGCGCATGAAAAACTGTTTTTT.

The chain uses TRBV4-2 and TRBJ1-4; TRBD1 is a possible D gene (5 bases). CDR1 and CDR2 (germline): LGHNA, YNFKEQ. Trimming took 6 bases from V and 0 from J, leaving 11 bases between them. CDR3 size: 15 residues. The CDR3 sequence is CASSRGVATNEKLFF. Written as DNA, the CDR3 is TGTGCCAGCAGTCGAGGGGTTGCAACTAATGAAAAACTGTTTTTT.

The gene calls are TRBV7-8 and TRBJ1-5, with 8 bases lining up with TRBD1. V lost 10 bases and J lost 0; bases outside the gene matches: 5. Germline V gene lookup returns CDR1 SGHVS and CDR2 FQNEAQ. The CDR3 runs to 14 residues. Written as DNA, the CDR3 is TGTGCCACCTCGACAGGGGTTAGCAATCAGCCCCAGCATTTT. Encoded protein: CATSTGVSNQPQHF.

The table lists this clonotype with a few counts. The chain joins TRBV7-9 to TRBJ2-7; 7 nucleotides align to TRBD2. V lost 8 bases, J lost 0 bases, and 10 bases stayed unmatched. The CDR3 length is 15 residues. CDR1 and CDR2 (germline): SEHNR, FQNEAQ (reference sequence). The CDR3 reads CASVLGRESSYEQYF. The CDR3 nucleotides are TGTGCCAGCGTCCTGGGGCGGGAGAGCTCCTACGAGCAGTACTTC.

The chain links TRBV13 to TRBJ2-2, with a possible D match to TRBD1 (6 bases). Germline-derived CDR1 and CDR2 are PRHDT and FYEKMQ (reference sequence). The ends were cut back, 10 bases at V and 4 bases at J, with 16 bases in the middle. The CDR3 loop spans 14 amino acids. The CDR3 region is CATIRGGSTGELFF. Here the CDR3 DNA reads TGTGCCACCATCAGGGGCGGTAGCACCGGGGAGCTGTTTTTT.